Below, 21 T cell receptor beta chains from the same sample are listed, as sequenced in a study of cytomegalovirus exposure and HLA in healthy donors. Both 60 Vbeta primers and 13 Jbeta primers went into the PCR. The assay was immunoSEQ multiplex PCR, and TCRdb's table has in-frame clones only and misses some. The sample contains 130,000 to 150,000 clones, about 73% of which appear only once. The specimen was PBMCs. The origin of the receptors is a man aged 35 to 55 in good health and CMV-seropositive.

Points on this clone: At the DNA level, this CDR3 is encoded by other sequences in the same sample as well. The chain uses TRBV6-1 and TRBJ1-3; possibly TRBD1 for D (5 bases). Germline lookup yields CDR1 MNHNS and CDR2 SASEGT. V was clipped by 2 bases and J by 4 bases, with 12 bases between them. This CDR3 has 15 amino acids. The CDR3 sequence: CASSESQGSGNTIYF. The CDR3 nucleotides are TGTGCCAGCAGTGAATCTCAGGGTTCGGGAAACACCATATATTTT.

This clone was observed a single time. V usage is TRBV28 and J usage is TRBJ2-2; D is perhaps TRBD2 (6 bases). CDR1 MDHEN and CDR2 SYDVKM come from the germline V gene. CDR3 length equals 16 residues. V gave up 3 bases and J gave up 5 bases, with 16 bases separating them. The CDR3 loop reads CASSFERRERTGELFF. The DNA of the CDR3 is TGTGCCAGCAGTTTTGAACGGAGGGAGAGGACCGGGGAGCTGTTTTTT.

V gene TRBV7-9 combines with J gene TRBJ2-1; D is undetermined. The CDR3 covers 14 residues. Looked up from germline, CDR1 is SEHNR and CDR2 is FQNEAQ (reference sequence). Trimming removed 2 bases from V and 3 bases from J, with 8 bases in between. CDR3 sequence: CASSLLTGYNEQFF. In DNA, the CDR3 is TGTGCCAGCAGCTTACTAACTGGCTACAATGAGCAGTTCTTC.

The chain recombines TRBV5-4 with TRBJ1-4; 8 nucleotides agree with TRBD1. The length of the CDR3 is 17 residues. Losses at the gene ends were 3 bases for V and 2 bases for J; bases not matched to a gene: 9. Germline CDR1 and CDR2: SGHNT and YYREEE (reference sequence). The CDR3 sequence is CASSSSGGANTNEKLFF. CDR3 in DNA: TGTGCCAGCAGCTCATCAGGGGGCGCAAACACTAATGAAAAACTGTTTTTT.

The chain employs TRBV9 and TRBJ2-3; D call uncertain. The CDR3 contains 12 residues. Germline V lookup: CDR1 SGDLS, CDR2 YYNGEE. With 4 bases removed from V and 0 bases from J, the gap between germline ends came to 3 bases. The CDR3 DNA is TGTGCCAGCAGCCTTAGCACAGATACGCAGTATTTT. This translates into CASSLSTDTQYF.

This chain connects TRBV7-3 to TRBJ2-2; 7 bases match TRBD2. The CDR3 runs to 16 residues. The germline CDR1 and CDR2 sequences are SGHTA and FQGTGA. V was pared by 5 bases and J by 1 base, with 7 bases of the junction left unmatched. CDR3 DNA sequence: TGTGCCAGCAGCATCAGCGGGACCCGGAACACCGGGGAGCTGTTTTTT. Its translation: CASSISGTRNTGELFF.

V is TRBV6-5 and J is TRBJ2-1, with 16 bases aligning to TRBD2. The germline gives CDR1 MNHEY, CDR2 SVGAGI. J gave up 14 bases and V 6 bases, and 7 bases lay outside the gene matches. The CDR3 has 14 amino acids. The CDR3 DNA reads as TGTGCCAGCAGCTCCGGGACTAGCGGGAGGGAGGAGTTCTTC. Its protein is CASSSGTSGREEFF.

The DNA of the CDR3 is TGCGCCAGCAGCTTGGGGCGGGACGGGACTAGCCGCACAGATACGCAGTATTTT. This translates into CASSLGRDGTSRTDTQYF. The V and J genes are TRBV5-1 and TRBJ2-3; 9 bases fit TRBD2. CDR3 length: 18 amino acids. With 0 bases clipped from V and 1 base from J, the junction kept 9 bases outside the gene matches. CDR1 is SGHRS and CDR2 is YFSETQ in the germline V gene.

V is TRBV11-2 and J is TRBJ1-1; possible D gene TRBD1, 5 bases. The ends were cut back, 5 bases at V and 2 bases at J, with 15 bases in the middle. Germline V CDR1 and CDR2: SGHAT, FQNNGV. CDR3 length equals 15 residues. The DNA of the CDR3 is TGTGCCAGCAGCCCGATGGGGGGTCCAAACACTGAAGCTTTCTTT. Amino acids: CASSPMGGPNTEAFF.

The CDR3 here is CASSPGLVYEQFF. CDR3 sequence (DNA): TGTGCCAGCAGCCCCGGACTAGTCTATGAGCAGTTCTTC. The V gene is TRBV9, the J gene TRBJ2-1; 7 nucleotides align to TRBD2. The CDR3 consists of 13 residues. After removal of 4 bases from V and 8 bases from J, the junction contained 6 bases not matched to a gene. CDR1 is SGDLS and CDR2 is YYNGEE in the germline V gene.

There are a few counts of this clone. The rearrangement links TRBV9 to TRBJ1-2, with TRBD1 identical over 7 bases. Losses at the gene ends were 4 bases for V and 2 bases for J; bases not matched to a gene: 2. The V gene's germline CDR1 is SGDLS and CDR2 YYNGEE. CDR3 length: 13 residues. CDR3 in DNA: TGTGCCAGCAGCCGGACAGGAAACTATGGCTACACCTTC. It translates to CASSRTGNYGYTF. Combining the CDR3 with reference TRBV9 and TRBJ1-2 gives the whole variable domain DSGVTQTPKHLITATGQRVTLRCSPRSGDLSVYWYQQSLDQGLQFLIQYYNGEERAKGNILERFSAQQFPDLHSELNLSSLELGDSALYFCASSRTGNYGYTFGSGTRLTVV.

The chain joins TRBV28 to TRBJ2-3, with TRBD2 matching 10 bases. Trimming removed 5 bases from V and 7 bases from J; junction bases left unmatched: 3. Per the germline V gene, CDR1 is MDHEN and CDR2 is SYDVKM. The CDR3 is made up of 13 amino acids. CDR3 bases: TGTGCCAGCAGTATGGGACTAGCGCATACGCAGTATTTT. It yields the protein CASSMGLAHTQYF.

This sequence joins TRBV9 and TRBJ1-4; D ambiguous. Trimming removed 4 bases from V and 5 bases from J, with 12 bases in between. The CDR3 is 14 amino acids. CDR1 is SGDLS and CDR2 is YYNGEE in the germline V gene. CDR3 protein: CASSPPGKNEKLFF. Here the CDR3 DNA reads TGTGCCAGCAGCCCCCCGGGGAAAAATGAAAAACTGTTTTTT.

The V call is TRBV7-9, the J call TRBJ2-2; perhaps TRBD1 as D (5 bases). CDR1 and CDR2 (germline): SEHNR, FQNEAQ (reference sequence). The CDR3 length is 15 residues. The V and J ends lost 8 bases and 2 bases respectively, with 15 bases between them. CDR3 sequence (DNA): TGTGCCAGCTCTTCCAGGGTGGGAAACACCGGGGAGCTGTTTTTT. As protein: CASSSRVGNTGELFF.

The chain employs TRBV4-1 and TRBJ1-2; D is unclear. Trimming stripped 0 bases from V and 3 bases from J, with 8 bases between. The CDR3 contains 14 residues. Germline loops: CDR1 MGHRA, CDR2 YSYEKL. CDR3 sequence reads: CASSQDLADYGYTF. DNA of the CDR3: TGCGCCAGCAGCCAAGATCTGGCAGACTATGGCTACACCTTC.

This chain joins TRBV18 and TRBJ2-7, with 8 bases aligning to TRBD2. The CDR3 runs to 16 residues. CDR1 is KGHSH and CDR2 is LQKENI in the germline V gene. Trimming took 2 bases from V and 0 from J; bases not matched to a gene: 6. The CDR3 sequence is CASSPGAGGHSYEQYF. In nucleotides, the CDR3 is TGTGCCAGCTCACCAGGGGCGGGAGGACACTCCTACGAGCAGTACTTC.

The J gene is TRBJ1-4, the V gene TRBV18; TRBD1 agrees at 12 bases. CDR1 is KGHSH, CDR2 LQKENI, per germline. The trim removed 3 bases at V and 8 bases at J, leaving 4 bases unmatched. The CDR3 length is 15 residues. The CDR3 DNA reads as TGTGCCAGCTCACCGCCGGGACAGGGGGCCGAAAAACTGTTTTTT. This encodes CASSPPGQGAEKLFF.

This clone was counted between two and nine times. The chain carries TRBV6-5 and TRBJ1-2; D possibly corresponds to TRBD1 (6 bases). Germline V gene data show CDR1 as MNHEY and CDR2 as SVGAGI. The CDR3 contains 13 residues. The V and J ends lost 6 bases and 2 bases respectively, with 10 bases between them. The CDR3 protein is CASRLDRNYGYTF. The CDR3 DNA follows: TGTGCCAGCAGATTGGACAGAAACTATGGCTACACCTTC.

This chain joins TRBV6-5 and TRBJ1-2; TRBD1 matches 8 bases. The CDR3 totals 16 residues. The V segment lost 4 bases and the J segment 0 bases; nucleotides outside the gene matches: 7. The germline CDR1 and CDR2 sequences are MNHEY and SVGAGI. CDR3 sequence (DNA): TGTGCCAGCAGTTCACGCCCGGGACAGGCTAACTATGGCTACACCTTC. Residues: CASSSRPGQANYGYTF.

The V and J genes are TRBV19 and TRBJ1-2, with TRBD1 matching 8 bases. From germline, CDR1 is LNHDA and CDR2 SQIVND (reference sequence). This CDR3 has 13 residues. The junction had 2 bases not matched to a gene; V was cut back by 6 bases and J by 2 bases. The CDR3 nucleotides are TGTGCCAGTAGGCGACAGGGGAACTATGGCTACACCTTC. Amino acid sequence: CASRRQGNYGYTF.

The chain links TRBV27 to TRBJ1-2; D might be TRBD1 (5 bases). The V gene's germline CDR1 is MNHEY and CDR2 SMNVEV (reference sequence). The CDR3 is made up of 14 amino acids. V gave up 0 bases and J gave up 8 bases, with 13 bases separating them. CDR3 in DNA: TGTGCCAGCAGTTTATCGAAACAGGCGAACGGCTACACCTTC. Protein product: CASSLSKQANGYTF.